Sequencing of this T cell receptor (beta chain) was carried out in a study of T cell repertoires in cytomegalovirus infection. Study-wide background: It can be stated that public TCR beta signatures indicated CMV infection as well as a matching HLA type.

This clonotype was detected only a few times. Its antigen is still unknown. Study conclusions and caveats: The ex vivo response was dominated by HLA-C-restricted CMV-specific TCR beta clonotypes. People with CMV and the relevant HLA were identified by cumulative public TCR beta family frequency.

The germline gives CDR1 SNHLY, CDR2 FYNNEI. V gave up 1 base and J gave up 5 bases, with 6 bases separating them. There are 13 residues in the CDR3. TCRdb recomputed calls from the reads with MiXCR, one row per CDR3 protein. The sample holds some 680,000 distinct CDR3 sequences, roughly 35% seen once. V usage is TRBV2 and J usage is TRBJ2-1; D is undetermined. This TCR derives from a human donor in good health (CMV status not recorded). Some clones in this sample may be carry-over from other donors' samples. The sample consisted of PBMCs. This CDR3 is CASSEEADNEQFF. The CDR3 nucleotides are TGTGCCAGCAGTGAAGAGGCAGACAATGAGCAGTTCTTC.